This TCR beta chain comes out of a study of blood T cell repertoires in COVID-19. Study details: Samples came from the United States, Italy and Spain, spanning acute and convalescent COVID-19. Sources were T cells, B-cell-depleted T cells, or PBMCs; the material itself was cDNA or gDNA.

The V end lost 0 bases, the J end lost 0 bases, and 12 bases lay between the germline ends. Germline V gives CDR1 LGHNA, CDR2 YNFKEQ. CDR3 length equals 17 residues. In the authors' methods: Amplification with reference gene primers provided the estimates of nucleated cell counts. The data were produced by immunoSEQ multiplex PCR, yet TCRdb's version contains in-frame clones alone and is incomplete. V and J calls and clone size follow that table, whereas D and trimming were derived from the DNA. The table records fewer than 30,000 clones, over 75% of them present only once. What was sequenced was peripheral blood. The chain links TRBV4-2 to TRBJ1-5; unclear D gene. The sequence came from a human donor in a cohort sampled during active COVID-19. The CDR3 coding sequence is TGTGCCAGCAGCCAAGATGTCGGTTTTTATAGCAATCAGCCCCAGCATTTT. Translating gives CASSQDVGFYSNQPQHF.